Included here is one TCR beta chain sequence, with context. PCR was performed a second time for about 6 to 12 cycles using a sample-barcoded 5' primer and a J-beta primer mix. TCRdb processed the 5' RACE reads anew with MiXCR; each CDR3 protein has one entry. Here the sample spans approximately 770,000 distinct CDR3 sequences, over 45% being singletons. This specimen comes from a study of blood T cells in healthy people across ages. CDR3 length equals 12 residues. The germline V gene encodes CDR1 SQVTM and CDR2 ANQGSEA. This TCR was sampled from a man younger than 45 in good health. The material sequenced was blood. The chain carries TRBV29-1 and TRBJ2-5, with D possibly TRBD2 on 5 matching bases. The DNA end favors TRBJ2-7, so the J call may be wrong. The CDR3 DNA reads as TGCAGCGTTGCGAAGCAAGGGAGCGAGCAGTACTTC. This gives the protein CSVAKQGSEQYF.